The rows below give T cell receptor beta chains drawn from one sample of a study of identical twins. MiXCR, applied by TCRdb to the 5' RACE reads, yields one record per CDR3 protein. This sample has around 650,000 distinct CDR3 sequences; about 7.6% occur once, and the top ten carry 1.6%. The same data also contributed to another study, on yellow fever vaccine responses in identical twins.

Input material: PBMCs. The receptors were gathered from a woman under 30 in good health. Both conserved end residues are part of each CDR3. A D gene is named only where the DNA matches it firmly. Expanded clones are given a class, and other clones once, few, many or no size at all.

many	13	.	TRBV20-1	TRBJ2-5	TGCAGTGCTAGCCCGGATTTGGTAGAGACCCAGTACTTC	CSASPDLVETQYF
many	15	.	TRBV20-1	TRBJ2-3	TGCAGTGCTAGAGTCGTCGGAACTAGCACAGATACGCAGTATTTT	CSARVVGTSTDTQYF
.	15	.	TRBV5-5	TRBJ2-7	TGTGCCAGCACGGGAAGGGGATGGGGCGGCTACGAGCAGTACTTC	CASTGRGWGGYEQYF
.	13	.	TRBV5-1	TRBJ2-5	TGCGCCAGCAGCTTGACAGACGCGGGGACCCAGTACTTC	CASSLTDAGTQYF
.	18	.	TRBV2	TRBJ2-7	TGTGCCAGCAGTGAATCCCCGGGTCGGGGGCTTACCTTCTACGAGCAGTACTTC	CASSESPGRGLTFYEQYF
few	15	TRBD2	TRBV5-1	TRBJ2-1	TGCGCCAGCAGCTTCGACGGGGGGGAATACAATGAGCAGTTCTTC	CASSFDGGEYNEQFF
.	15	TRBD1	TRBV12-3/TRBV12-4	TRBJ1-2	TGTGCCAGCAGGGAGACAGGGCCGGGGACTAGTGGCTACACCTTC	CASRETGPGTSGYTF
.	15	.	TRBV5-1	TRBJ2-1	TGCGCCAGCAGCTTGGTTCCGCGGACCTACAATGAGCAGTTCTTC	CASSLVPRTYNEQFF
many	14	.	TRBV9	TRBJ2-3	TGTGCCAGCAGCGCCGACAGGACGGTGGATACGCAGTATTTT	CASSADRTVDTQYF
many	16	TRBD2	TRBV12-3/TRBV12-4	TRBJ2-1	TGTGCCAGCAGTTTCGGGGGGGCGGGTGTCTACAATGAGCAGTTCTTC	CASSFGGAGVYNEQFF
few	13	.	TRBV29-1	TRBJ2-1	TGCAGCGAACGCGGGCTAGGATCCAATGAGCAGTTCTTC	CSERGLGSNEQFF
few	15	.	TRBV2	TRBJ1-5	TGTGCCAGCAGTGAGGAGACATTTAAAAATCAGCCCCAGCATTTT	CASSEETFKNQPQHF
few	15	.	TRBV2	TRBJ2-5	TGTGCCAGCAGCAAGGGTCTACAAAACCAAGAGACCCAGTACTTC	CASSKGLQNQETQYF
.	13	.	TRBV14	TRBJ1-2	TGTGCCAGCAACCCACCGGGGACCGGAGGCTACACCTTC	CASNPPGTGGYTF
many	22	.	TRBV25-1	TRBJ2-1	TGTGCCAGCAACACCCCAAAGGGCGGGGCCCTAGTTGAGCAAAGCTCCTACAATGAGCAGTTCTTC	CASNTPKGGALVEQSSYNEQFF
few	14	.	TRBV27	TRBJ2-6	TGTGCCAGCAGCACCCCTGATGGGGCCAACGTCCTGACTTTC	CASSTPDGANVLTF
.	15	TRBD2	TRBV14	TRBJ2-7	TGTGCCAGCAGCCAATGGGCTAGCGGGAGCAACGAGCAGTACTTC	CASSQWASGSNEQYF
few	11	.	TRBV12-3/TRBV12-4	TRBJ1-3	TGTGCCAGCAGTTTATTCGGGACCTTATATTTT	CASSLFGTLYF
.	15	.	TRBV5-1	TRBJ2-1	TGCGCCAGCAGCTCGGCCAGGGGCGCGTACAATGAGCAGTTCTTC	CASSSARGAYNEQFF
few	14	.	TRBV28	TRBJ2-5	TGTGCCAGCACCGCCTTTGAGATCCGAGAGACCCAGTACTTC	CASTAFEIRETQYF
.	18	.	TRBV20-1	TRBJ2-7	TGCAGTGCTATACCGCGGTCCGGGACCCCGCGGCGCGCCTACGAGCAGTACTTC	CSAIPRSGTPRRAYEQYF
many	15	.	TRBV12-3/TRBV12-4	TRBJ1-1	TGTGCCAGCAGTCACGGACAGACAATGAACACTGAAGCTTTCTTT	CASSHGQTMNTEAFF